A selection of T cell receptor beta chains follows, all from one sample in a study of monozygotic twins with inflammatory bowel disease. TCRdb re-called the 5' RACE reads and gives one entry per CDR3 protein, without DNA. The sample table includes approximately 400,000 distinct CDR3 sequences. Sequencing was done on a sample of blood. The receptor set was obtained from a human donor with ulcerative colitis or Crohn's disease, or a healthy co-twin of an affected twin (not recorded which). Both conserved end residues are part of each CDR3.

>TRBV20-1|TRBJ2-2
CSASDREAGELFF
>TRBV24-1|TRBJ2-1
CATSDHGQGGRGEQFF
>TRBV20-1|TRBJ2-3
CSARGKRGGQTDTQYF
>TRBV3-1|TRBJ1-3
CASSPPSYSGNTIYF
>TRBV29-1|TRBJ1-2
CSVVGKSYGYTF
>TRBV20-1|TRBJ2-2
CSATGRGIGTGELFF
>TRBV20-1|TRBJ2-7
CSARGDSGRGGYEQYF
>TRBV20-1|TRBJ2-3
CSAIGGGRTDTQYF
>TRBV29-1|TRBJ2-2
CSVIRSGELFF
>TRBV7-9|TRBJ1-1
CASSEQGWTEAFF
>TRBV3-1|TRBJ2-1
CASSQESGRALRYEQFF
>TRBV7-9|TRBJ2-3
CASSPNGGHFTDTQYF
>TRBV28|TRBJ2-7
CASSPIDRGSHEQYF
>TRBV6-6|TRBJ2-1
CASSYSIRSNSKFF
>TRBV7-9|TRBJ2-2
CALEGPGELFF
>TRBV12-3/TRBV12-4|TRBJ1-1
CASSPRGGNLNTEAFF
>TRBV6-1|TRBJ1-5
CASSEARGRGQPQHF
>TRBV7-2|TRBJ2-2
CASSWGGAVTGELFF
>TRBV28|TRBJ2-5
CASSTLNGVGWEETQYF
>TRBV12-3/TRBV12-4|TRBJ1-3
CASSPIGQFRSATGNTIYF
>TRBV18|TRBJ2-5
CASSPASGRADQETQYF
>TRBV7-2|TRBJ2-3
CASSHSSGGAKDTQYF
>TRBV5-1|TRBJ2-6
CASSLGERLTSGANVLTF
>TRBV18|TRBJ2-1
CASSLVGRSNNEQFF
>TRBV5-1|TRBJ2-7
CASSLTGEPGDEQYF
>TRBV12-3/TRBV12-4|TRBJ2-2
CASRPGLAASWELFF
>TRBV4-1|TRBJ2-3
CASSNSGEGDTQYF
>TRBV7-2|TRBJ2-3
CASSLEGTRVGGNTQYF
>TRBV29-1|TRBJ2-1
CSADRQMGGNEQFF
>TRBV9|TRBJ1-5
CASSVGGQGVQPQHF
>TRBV14|TRBJ2-7
CASSQGGSGRHEQYF
>TRBV2|TRBJ2-7
CASSNDRREQYF
>TRBV5-1|TRBJ1-4
CASAPGANNEKLFF
>TRBV5-1|TRBJ2-7
CASSLAGGITSYEQYF
>TRBV15|TRBJ2-3
CATSGTSGAYTDTQYF
>TRBV6-1|TRBJ2-7
CASGKGGIEQYF
>TRBV5-1|TRBJ2-2
CASSPKRGPNTGELFF
>TRBV13|TRBJ2-7
CASSLVGLAGGNEQYF
>TRBV7-6|TRBJ2-3
CASSLAGGVQDTQYF
>TRBV7-3|TRBJ1-3
CASSLTGSPSGNTIYF
>TRBV11-2|TRBJ1-5
CASSLTREQPQHF
>TRBV4-1|TRBJ1-3
CASSQEDGSSGNTIYF
>TRBV11-2|TRBJ2-2
CASSLDPRQAAKYGGELFF
>TRBV20-1|TRBJ2-1
CTARDRPYNEQFF
>TRBV18|TRBJ2-3
CASSPLQGAADTQYF
>TRBV30|TRBJ1-5
CAWDRQGTEPQHF
>TRBV20-1|TRBJ2-1
CSASQATGLTTYNEQFF
>TRBV5-1|TRBJ2-7
CASSVSGTSGPMEYF
>TRBV24-1|TRBJ1-4
CATPPWGNEKLFF
>TRBV9|TRBJ2-3
CASSAGRIRSTDTQYF
>TRBV29-1|TRBJ2-7
CSVESWPSEEQYF
>TRBV2|TRBJ2-5
CASILFPGPSAETQYF
>TRBV12-3/TRBV12-4|TRBJ2-5
CASSFFPSGRETQYF
>TRBV20-1|TRBJ2-1
CSARSASGISYNEQFF
>TRBV5-1|TRBJ2-1
CASMGLVNEQFF
>TRBV20-1|TRBJ2-3
CSAKPFGGLAVDTQYF
>TRBV4-1|TRBJ2-1
CASSLVQSGDNEQFF
>TRBV6-2/TRBV6-3|TRBJ1-6
CASSLGVRLNSPLHF
>TRBV28|TRBJ2-7
CASGQGAKWYEQYF
>TRBV24-1|TRBJ2-1
CATSSGSSYNEQFF